This T cell receptor beta chain was found in a study of blood T cell repertoires in COVID-19. Enrolment of Seattle patients took place during active infection, and they were followed longitudinally. In the authors' workflow: Amplification with reference gene primers provided the estimates of nucleated cell counts. The method was immunoSEQ multiplex PCR; TCRdb's version includes in-frame clones alone and lacks a portion of them. V, J and clone size derive from that table, while D and trimming were established from the DNA sequence. The table has around 370,000 clones, roughly 90% seen once. This CDR3 has 15 amino acids. Deletions cut 3 bases from V and 4 bases from J, with 13 bases between.

This TCR was recovered from an older woman with COVID-19, enrolled during active disease. This rearrangement joins TRBV23-1 to TRBJ1-3, with D possibly matching TRBD1 (5 bases). TRBV23-1 qualifies as an ORF whose function is uncertain. The sample consisted of peripheral blood. The CDR3 loop is CASSQGQTPGNTIYF. The CDR3, as DNA: TGCGCCAGCAGTCAGGGGCAGACTCCGGGAAACACCATATATTTT.